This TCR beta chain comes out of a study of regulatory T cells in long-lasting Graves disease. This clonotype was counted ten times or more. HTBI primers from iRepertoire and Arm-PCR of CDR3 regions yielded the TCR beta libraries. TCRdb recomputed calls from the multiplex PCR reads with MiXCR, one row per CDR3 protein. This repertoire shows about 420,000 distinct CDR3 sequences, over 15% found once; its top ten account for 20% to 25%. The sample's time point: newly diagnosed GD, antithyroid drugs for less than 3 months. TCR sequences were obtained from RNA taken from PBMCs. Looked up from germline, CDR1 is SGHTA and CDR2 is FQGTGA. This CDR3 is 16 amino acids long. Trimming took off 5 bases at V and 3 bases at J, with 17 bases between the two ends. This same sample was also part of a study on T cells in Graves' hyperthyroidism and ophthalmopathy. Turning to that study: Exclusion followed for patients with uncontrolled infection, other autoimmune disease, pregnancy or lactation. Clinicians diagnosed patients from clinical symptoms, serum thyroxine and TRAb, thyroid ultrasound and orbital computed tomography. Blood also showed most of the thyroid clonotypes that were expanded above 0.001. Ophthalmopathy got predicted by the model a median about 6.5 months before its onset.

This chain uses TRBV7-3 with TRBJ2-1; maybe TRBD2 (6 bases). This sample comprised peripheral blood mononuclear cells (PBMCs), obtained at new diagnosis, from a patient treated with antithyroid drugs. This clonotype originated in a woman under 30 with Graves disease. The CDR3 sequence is CASSPGTFPSYNEQFF. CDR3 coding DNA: TGTGCCAGCAGCCCCGGGACTTTCCCGAGCTACAATGAGCAGTTCTTC.